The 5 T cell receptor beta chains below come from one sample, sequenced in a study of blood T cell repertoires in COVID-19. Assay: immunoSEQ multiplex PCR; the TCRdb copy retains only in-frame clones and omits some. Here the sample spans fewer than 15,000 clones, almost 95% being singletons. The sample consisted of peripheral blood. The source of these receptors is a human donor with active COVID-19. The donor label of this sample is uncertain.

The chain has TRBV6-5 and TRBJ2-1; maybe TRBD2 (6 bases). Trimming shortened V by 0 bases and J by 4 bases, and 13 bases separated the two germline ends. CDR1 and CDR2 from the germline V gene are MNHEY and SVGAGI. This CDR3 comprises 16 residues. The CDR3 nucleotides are TGTGCCAGCAGTTACTCGGGCGCGGGACGATACAATGAGCAGTTCTTC. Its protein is CASSYSGAGRYNEQFF.

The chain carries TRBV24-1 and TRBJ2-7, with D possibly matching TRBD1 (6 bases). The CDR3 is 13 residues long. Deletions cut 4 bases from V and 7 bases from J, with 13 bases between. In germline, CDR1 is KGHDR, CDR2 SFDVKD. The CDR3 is CATSETGLGEQYF. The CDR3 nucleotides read TGTGCCACCAGTGAAACAGGGTTAGGAGAGCAGTACTTC.

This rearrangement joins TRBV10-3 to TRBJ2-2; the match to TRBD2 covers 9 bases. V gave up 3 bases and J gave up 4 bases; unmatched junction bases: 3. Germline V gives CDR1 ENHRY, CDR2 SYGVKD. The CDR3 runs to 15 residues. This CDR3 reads CAISDLRGGTGELFF. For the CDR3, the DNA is TGTGCCATCAGTGACCTGCGGGGGGGCACCGGGGAGCTGTTTTTT.

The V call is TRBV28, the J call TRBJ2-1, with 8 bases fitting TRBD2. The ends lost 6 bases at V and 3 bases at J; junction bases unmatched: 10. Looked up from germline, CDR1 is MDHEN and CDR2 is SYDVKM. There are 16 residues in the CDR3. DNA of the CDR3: TGTGCCAGCAGCTCCCTTTCTAGCGGGCGCTACAATGAGCAGTTCTTC. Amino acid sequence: CASSSLSSGRYNEQFF.

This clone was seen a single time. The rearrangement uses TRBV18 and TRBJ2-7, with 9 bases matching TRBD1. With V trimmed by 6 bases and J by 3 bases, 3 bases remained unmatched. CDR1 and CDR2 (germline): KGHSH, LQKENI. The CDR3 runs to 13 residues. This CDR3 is CASSQGQGYEQYF. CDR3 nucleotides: TGTGCCAGCTCGCAGGGACAGGGCTACGAGCAGTACTTC.